One and the same sample provided the 16 T cell receptor beta chains below, sequenced in a study of identical twins. TCRdb ran MiXCR on the 5' RACE reads and lists one entry per CDR3 protein. In the table there are under 900,000 distinct CDR3 sequences, roughly 12% of which are singletons. These data were likewise used in another study, on yellow fever vaccine responses in identical twins.

The specimen sequenced was PBMCs. Source of these receptors: a woman between 18 and 30 years old in good health.

This clonotype was observed a few times. The V gene is TRBV12-3 or TRBV12-4, the J gene TRBJ2-1, with a tentative D call TRBD2 (5 bases). The V gene lost 6 bases and the J gene lost 5 bases, with 14 bases spanning the gap. The CDR3 has 14 residues. CDR3 amino acids: CASSLRTRNNEQFF. DNA for the CDR3: TGTGCCAGCAGCCTGCGAACTAGGAACAATGAGCAGTTCTTC.

This clonotype was seen more than once but under ten times. This chain connects TRBV18 to TRBJ2-3; tentatively, D is TRBD2 (5 bases). Germline CDR1 is KGHSH and CDR2 is LQKENI. The CDR3 has 16 residues. Trimming took off 0 bases at V and 3 bases at J, with 13 bases between the two ends. CDR3 region: CASSPPHGGMTDTQYF. CDR3 coding DNA: TGTGCCAGCTCACCACCTCACGGAGGAATGACAGATACGCAGTATTTT.

In this sample, this clonotype turned up many times. J is TRBJ1-6 and V is TRBV3-1, with 7 nucleotides matching TRBD1. The germline gives CDR1 LGHDT, CDR2 YNNKEL (reference sequence). Germline trimming cut 4 bases from V and 7 bases from J; bases unmatched to any gene: 4. The CDR3 length is 14 residues. CDR3 sequence: CASSRGRGNSPLHF. CDR3 in DNA: TGTGCCAGCAGCCGGGGCAGGGGGAATTCACCCCTCCACTTT. Drawing the rest from reference TRBV3-1 and TRBJ1-6, the complete variable domain is DTAVSQTPKYLVTQMGNDKSIKCEQNLGHDTMYWYKQDSKKFLKIMFSYNNKELIINETVPNRFSPKSPDKAHLNLHINSLELGDSAVYFCASSRGRGNSPLHFGNGTRLTVT.

The chain links TRBV20-1 to TRBJ2-3, with 8 nucleotides matching TRBD1. CDR1 is DFQATT and CDR2 is SNEGSKA in the germline V gene (reference sequence). The V segment lost 0 bases and the J segment 3 bases; nucleotides outside the gene matches: 5. The CDR3 covers 15 residues. Here the CDR3 reads CSARDRDRITDTQYF. In DNA, the CDR3 is TGCAGTGCTAGAGATCGGGACAGGATAACAGATACGCAGTATTTT.

The CDR3 protein is CASSAQDDRELFF. The CDR3 DNA reads as TGTGCCAGCAGTGCCCAGGATGACAGGGAGCTGTTTTTT. This chain joins TRBV2 and TRBJ2-2; D remains ambiguous. Trimming removed 4 bases at V and 9 bases at J, with 12 bases between. The germline CDR1 and CDR2 sequences are SNHLY and FYNNEI. The CDR3 loop spans 13 amino acids.

The CDR3 DNA reads TGTGCCAGCAGTTCTGATGACAGACAGAACACCGGGGAGCTGTTTTTT. Its translation: CASSSDDRQNTGELFF. The V call is TRBV12-3 or TRBV12-4, the J call TRBJ2-2, with TRBD1 as a possible D gene (5 bases). With 4 bases removed from V and 1 base from J, the gap between germline ends came to 13 bases. There are 16 residues in the CDR3.

This clonotype showed up many times. This chain joins TRBV24-1 and TRBJ2-3; TRBD1 is a possible D gene (5 bases). The CDR3 totals 14 residues. Between the trimmed V and J ends, which lost 4 bases and 6 bases, there was a span of 13 bases. CDR1 is KGHDR and CDR2 is SFDVKD in the germline V gene. CDR3 DNA: TGTGCCACCAGTGACCCCGGACAATCCGATACGCAGTATTTT. It yields the protein CATSDPGQSDTQYF.

This clonotype was counted ten times or more. The V gene is TRBV12-3 or TRBV12-4, the J gene TRBJ2-1; a possible D gene is TRBD2 (6 bases). The V and J ends lost 6 bases and 4 bases respectively, with 19 bases between them. CDR3 length: 16 amino acids. The DNA of the CDR3 is TGTGCCAGCAGCCCTACGGGACTCCCAAGATACAATGAGCAGTTCTTC. It codes for CASSPTGLPRYNEQFF.

The J gene is TRBJ2-7, the V gene TRBV11-2; 7 bases align to TRBD1. Looked up from germline, CDR1 is SGHAT and CDR2 is FQNNGV. With V trimmed by 2 bases and J by 4 bases, 8 bases remained unmatched. This CDR3 has 15 residues. Here the CDR3 reads CASSLTTGPLYEQYV. The CDR3 nucleotides are TGTGCCAGCAGCTTAACGACAGGGCCCCTGTACGAGCAGTACGTC.

This clonotype was picked up a small number of times. This chain links TRBV12-5 with TRBJ2-2; D is possibly TRBD1 or TRBD2 (6 bases each). Between the trimmed V and J ends, which lost 5 bases and 7 bases, there was a span of 11 bases. The length of the CDR3 is 13 residues. CDR1 LGHNT and CDR2 FRNRAP come from the germline V gene. CDR3 nucleotides: TGTGCTAGTGGTCTCGAGGGGGGCGGGGAGCTGTTTTTT. Residues: CASGLEGGGELFF.

The chain joins TRBV11-2 to TRBJ2-5; 9 nucleotides match TRBD1. The CDR3 consists of 15 residues. Germline lookup yields CDR1 SGHAT and CDR2 FQNNGV. V lost 4 bases and J lost 6; bases outside the gene matches: 9. The CDR3 DNA reads as TGTGCCAGCAGCTCTGGACAGGGGTGGGGAAAGACCCAGTACTTC. It specifies CASSSGQGWGKTQYF.

This clonotype showed up many times. The chain couples TRBV29-1 to TRBJ2-3; 11 nucleotides agree with TRBD2. Germline CDR1 reads SQVTM; CDR2 reads ANQGSEA. J was trimmed by 2 bases and V by 8 bases; bases with no gene match: 6. This CDR3 spans 14 amino acids. The CDR3 sequence: CSTGLADITDTQYF. The CDR3 bases are TGCAGCACGGGACTAGCGGACATCACAGATACGCAGTATTTT.

This clonotype was seen a handful of times. This chain links TRBV14 with TRBJ1-6, with D unresolved. V lost 4 bases and J lost 3, with 7 bases in between. CDR1 and CDR2 from the germline V gene are SGHDN and FVKESK. The CDR3 length is 14 residues. The DNA of the CDR3 is TGTGCCAGCAGCCGCACAGTCTATAATTCACCCCTCCACTTT. Its protein product is CASSRTVYNSPLHF.

This clonotype appeared a few times. V and J are TRBV5-8 and TRBJ2-7, with TRBD1 identical over 8 bases. The germline gives CDR1 SGHTS, CDR2 YDEGEE. Losses at the gene ends were 0 bases for V and 0 bases for J; bases not matched to a gene: 5. The CDR3 runs to 16 residues. The CDR3 bases are TGTGCCAGCAGCTTGGCCAGGACAGGGCCCTCCTACGAGCAGTACGTC. Translating gives CASSLARTGPSYEQYV.

In this sample, this clonotype turned up a few times. This chain links TRBV7-2 with TRBJ2-7, with unresolved D. The V gene's germline CDR1 is SGHTA and CDR2 FQGNSA. The V end lost 8 bases, the J end lost 2 bases, and 13 bases lay between the germline ends. The CDR3 runs to 13 residues. The CDR3 protein is CASCVSPPYEQYF. In DNA form, the CDR3 reads TGTGCCAGCTGTGTGTCACCGCCCTACGAGCAGTACTTC.

CDR3 bases: TGTGCCAGCAGCTTAGCAGGGGGACAGGGAAATCAGCCCCAGCATTTT. As protein: CASSLAGGQGNQPQHF. The V call is TRBV7-8, the J call TRBJ1-5; TRBD1 agrees at 9 bases. The junction had 4 bases not matched to a gene; V was cut back by 0 bases and J by 4 bases. This CDR3 comprises 16 residues. CDR1 is SGHVS, CDR2 FQNEAQ, per germline.